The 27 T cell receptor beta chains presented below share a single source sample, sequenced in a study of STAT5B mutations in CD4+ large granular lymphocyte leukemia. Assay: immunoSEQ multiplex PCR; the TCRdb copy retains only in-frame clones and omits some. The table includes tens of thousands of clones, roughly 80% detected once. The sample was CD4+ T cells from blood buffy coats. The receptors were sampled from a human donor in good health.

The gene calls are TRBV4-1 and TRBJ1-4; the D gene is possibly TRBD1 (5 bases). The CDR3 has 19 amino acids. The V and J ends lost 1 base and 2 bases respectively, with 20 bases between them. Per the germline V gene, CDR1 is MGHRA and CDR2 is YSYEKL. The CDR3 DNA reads TGCGCCAGCAGCCAAGTAAGGAAGGACGGGACCGACACTAATGAAAAACTGTTTTTT. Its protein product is CASSQVRKDGTDTNEKLFF.

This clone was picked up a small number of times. CDR3 nucleotides: TGTGCCAGATTCACCCCGGGACAGCTTAACACTGAAGCTTTCTTT. Encoded protein: CARFTPGQLNTEAFF. This sequence joins TRBV19 and TRBJ1-1, with 7 bases lining up with TRBD1. Germline V gives CDR1 LNHDA, CDR2 SQIVND (reference sequence). The ends lost 9 bases at V and 2 bases at J; junction bases unmatched: 12. The CDR3 covers 15 residues.

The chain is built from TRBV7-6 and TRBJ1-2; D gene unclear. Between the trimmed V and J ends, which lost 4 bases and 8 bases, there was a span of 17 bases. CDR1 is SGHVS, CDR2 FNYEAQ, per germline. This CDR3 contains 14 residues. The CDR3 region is CASSSRGDGPGYTF. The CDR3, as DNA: TGTGCCAGCAGCTCCCGAGGAGACGGACCCGGCTACACCTTC.

The CDR3 DNA follows: TGTGCCAGCAGCCCGGGAGCGGGACCTACCTACGAGCAGTACTTC. This encodes CASSPGAGPTYEQYF. V usage is TRBV5-6 and J usage is TRBJ2-7, with 7 bases that match TRBD2. Trimming at V came to 4 bases and at J to 2 bases, leaving 9 bases not matched to a gene. Germline lookup yields CDR1 SGHDT and CDR2 YYEEEE. The CDR3 length is 15 residues. Based on the CDR3 plus reference TRBV5-6 and TRBJ2-7, the full variable domain is DAGVTQSPTHLIKTRGQQVTLRCSPKSGHDTVSWYQQALGQGPQFIFQYYEEEERQRGNFPDRFSGHQFPNYSSELNVNALLLGDSALYLCASSPGAGPTYEQYFGPGTRLTVT.

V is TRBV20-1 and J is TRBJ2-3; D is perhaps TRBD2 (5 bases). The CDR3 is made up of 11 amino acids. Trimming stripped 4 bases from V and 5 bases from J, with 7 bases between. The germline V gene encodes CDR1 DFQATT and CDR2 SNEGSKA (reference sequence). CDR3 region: CSAISGDTQYF. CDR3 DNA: TGCAGTGCTATCAGCGGAGATACGCAGTATTTT.

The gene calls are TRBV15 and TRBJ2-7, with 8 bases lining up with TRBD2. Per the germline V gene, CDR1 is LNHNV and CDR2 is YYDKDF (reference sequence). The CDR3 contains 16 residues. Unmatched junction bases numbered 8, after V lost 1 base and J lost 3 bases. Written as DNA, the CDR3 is TGTGCCACCAGCAGAGGGGGTGGGCTAGCGGGCTACGAGCAGTACTTC. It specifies CATSRGGGLAGYEQYF.

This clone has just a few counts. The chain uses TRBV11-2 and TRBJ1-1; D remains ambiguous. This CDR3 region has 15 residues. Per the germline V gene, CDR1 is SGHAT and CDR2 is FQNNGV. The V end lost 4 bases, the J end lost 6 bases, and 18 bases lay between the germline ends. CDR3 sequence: CASSSQTNSVSEAFF. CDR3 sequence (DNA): TGTGCCAGCAGCTCGCAGACAAATTCTGTCTCTGAAGCTTTCTTT.

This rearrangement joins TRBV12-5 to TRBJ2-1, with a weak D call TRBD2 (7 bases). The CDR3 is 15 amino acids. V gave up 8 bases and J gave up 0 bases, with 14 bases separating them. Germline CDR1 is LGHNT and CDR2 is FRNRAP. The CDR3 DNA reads TGTGCTAGTAGGGGGGGGCGAAGCTCCTACAATGAGCAGTTCTTC. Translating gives CASRGGRSSYNEQFF.

The chain's CDR3 is CASSSTGTADQPQHF. CDR3 in DNA: TGTGCCAGCAGCAGCACCGGGACCGCAGATCAGCCCCAGCATTTT. This chain connects TRBV7-8 to TRBJ1-5, with a possible D match to TRBD1 (5 bases). CDR1 is SGHVS and CDR2 is FQNEAQ in the germline V gene. This CDR3 region has 15 residues. V shed 5 bases and J shed 5 bases, with 16 bases lying between them.

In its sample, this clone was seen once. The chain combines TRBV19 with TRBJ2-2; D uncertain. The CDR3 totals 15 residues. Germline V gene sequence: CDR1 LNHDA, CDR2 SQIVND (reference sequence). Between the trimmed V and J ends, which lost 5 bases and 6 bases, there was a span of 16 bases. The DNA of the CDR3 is TGTGCCAGTAGTCCCGGGCAGTTTAATTCCGGGGAGCTGTTTTTT. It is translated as CASSPGQFNSGELFF.

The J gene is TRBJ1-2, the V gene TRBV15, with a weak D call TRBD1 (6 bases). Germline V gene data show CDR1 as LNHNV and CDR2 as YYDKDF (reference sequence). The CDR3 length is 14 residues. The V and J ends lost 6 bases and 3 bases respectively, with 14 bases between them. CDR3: CATRSSTGDYGYTF. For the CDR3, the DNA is TGTGCCACCAGGTCATCGACAGGCGACTATGGCTACACCTTC.

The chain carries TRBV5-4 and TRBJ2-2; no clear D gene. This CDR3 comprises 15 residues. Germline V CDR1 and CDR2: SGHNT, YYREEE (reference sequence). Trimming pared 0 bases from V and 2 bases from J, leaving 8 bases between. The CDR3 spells CASSLELLNTGELFF. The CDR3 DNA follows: TGTGCCAGCAGCTTGGAACTACTAAACACCGGGGAGCTGTTTTTT.

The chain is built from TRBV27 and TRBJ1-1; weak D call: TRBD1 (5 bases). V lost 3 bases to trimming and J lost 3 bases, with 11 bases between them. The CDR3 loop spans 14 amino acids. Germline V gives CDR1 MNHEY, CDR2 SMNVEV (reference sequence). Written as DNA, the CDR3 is TGTGCCAGCAGTTTCCGCCCGGGGGACACTGAAGCTTTCTTT. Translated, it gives CASSFRPGDTEAFF.

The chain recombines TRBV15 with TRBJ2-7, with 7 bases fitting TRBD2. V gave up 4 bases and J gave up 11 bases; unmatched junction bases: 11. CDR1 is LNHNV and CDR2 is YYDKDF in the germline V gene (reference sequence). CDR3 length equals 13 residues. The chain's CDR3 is CATSTSWGGFEYF. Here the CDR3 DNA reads TGTGCCACCAGCACCTCCTGGGGGGGGTTTGAGTACTTC.

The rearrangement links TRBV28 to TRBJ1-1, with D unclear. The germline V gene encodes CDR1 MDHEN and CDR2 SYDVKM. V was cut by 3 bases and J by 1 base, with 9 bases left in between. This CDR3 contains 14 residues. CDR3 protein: CASSLAVANTEAFF. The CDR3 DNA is TGTGCCAGCAGTTTGGCGGTCGCGAACACTGAAGCTTTCTTT. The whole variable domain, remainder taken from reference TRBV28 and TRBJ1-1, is DVKVTQSSRYLVKRTGEKVFLECVQDMDHENMFWYRQDPGLGLRLIYFSYDVKMKEKGDIPEGYSVSREKKERFSLILESASTNQTSMYLCASSLAVANTEAFFGQGTRLTVV.

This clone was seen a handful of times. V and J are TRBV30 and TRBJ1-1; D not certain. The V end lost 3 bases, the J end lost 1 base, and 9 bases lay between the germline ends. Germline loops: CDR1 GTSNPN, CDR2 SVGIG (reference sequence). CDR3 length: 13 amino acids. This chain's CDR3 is CAWRSPPNTEAFF. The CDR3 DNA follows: TGTGCCTGGAGATCTCCTCCGAACACTGAAGCTTTCTTT.

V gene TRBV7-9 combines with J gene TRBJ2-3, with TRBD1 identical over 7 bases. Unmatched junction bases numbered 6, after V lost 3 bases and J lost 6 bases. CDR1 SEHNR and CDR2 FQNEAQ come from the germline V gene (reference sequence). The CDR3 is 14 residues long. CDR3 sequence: CASSLRQQGDTQYF. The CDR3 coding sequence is TGTGCCAGCAGCTTGCGGCAACAGGGGGATACGCAGTATTTT.

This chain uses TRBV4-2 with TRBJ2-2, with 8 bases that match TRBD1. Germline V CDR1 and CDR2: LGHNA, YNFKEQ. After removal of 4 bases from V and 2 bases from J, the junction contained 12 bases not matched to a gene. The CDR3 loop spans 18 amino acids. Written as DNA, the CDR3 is TGTGCCAGCAGCCCCCCCGAAATTGGACAGGGCAACACCGGGGAGCTGTTTTTT. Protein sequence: CASSPPEIGQGNTGELFF.

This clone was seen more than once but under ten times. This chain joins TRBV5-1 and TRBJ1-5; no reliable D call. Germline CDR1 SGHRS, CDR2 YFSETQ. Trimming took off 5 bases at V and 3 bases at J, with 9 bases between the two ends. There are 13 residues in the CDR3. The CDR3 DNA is TGCGCCAGCAGTACGGGAGACAATCAGCCCCAGCATTTT. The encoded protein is CASSTGDNQPQHF. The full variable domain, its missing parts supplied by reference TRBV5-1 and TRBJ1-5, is KAGVTQTPRYLIKTRGQQVTLSCSPISGHRSVSWYQQTPGQGLQFLFEYFSETQRNKGNFPGRFSGRQFSNSRSEMNVSTLELGDSALYLCASSTGDNQPQHFGDGTRLSIL.

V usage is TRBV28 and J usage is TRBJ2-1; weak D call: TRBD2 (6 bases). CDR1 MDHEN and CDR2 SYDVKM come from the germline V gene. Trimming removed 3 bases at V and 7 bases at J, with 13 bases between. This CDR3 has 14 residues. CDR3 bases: TGTGCCAGCAGTTTTTCGGCGGGACGGAATGAGCAGTTCTTC. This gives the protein CASSFSAGRNEQFF.

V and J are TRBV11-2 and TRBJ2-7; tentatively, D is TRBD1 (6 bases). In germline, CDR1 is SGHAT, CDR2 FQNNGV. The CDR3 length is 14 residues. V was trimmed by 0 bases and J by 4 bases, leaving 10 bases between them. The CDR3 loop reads CASSLEGRGYEQYF. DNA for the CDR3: TGTGCCAGCAGCTTAGAGGGCAGGGGATACGAGCAGTACTTC.

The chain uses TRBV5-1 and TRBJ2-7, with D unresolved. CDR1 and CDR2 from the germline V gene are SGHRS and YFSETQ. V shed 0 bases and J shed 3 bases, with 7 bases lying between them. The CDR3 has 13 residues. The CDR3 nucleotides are TGCGCCAGCAGCTTGGCTTCAGGCTACGAGCAGTACTTC. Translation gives CASSLASGYEQYF. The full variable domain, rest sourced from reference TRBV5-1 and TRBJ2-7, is KAGVTQTPRYLIKTRGQQVTLSCSPISGHRSVSWYQQTPGQGLQFLFEYFSETQRNKGNFPGRFSGRQFSNSRSEMNVSTLELGDSALYLCASSLASGYEQYFGPGTRLTVT.

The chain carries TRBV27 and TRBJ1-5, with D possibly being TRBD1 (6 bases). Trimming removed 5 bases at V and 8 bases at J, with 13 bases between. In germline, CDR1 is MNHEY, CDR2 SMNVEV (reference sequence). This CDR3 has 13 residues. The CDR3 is CASSLTGSEPQHF. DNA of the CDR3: TGTGCCAGCAGTCTCACAGGGTCGGAGCCCCAGCATTTT.

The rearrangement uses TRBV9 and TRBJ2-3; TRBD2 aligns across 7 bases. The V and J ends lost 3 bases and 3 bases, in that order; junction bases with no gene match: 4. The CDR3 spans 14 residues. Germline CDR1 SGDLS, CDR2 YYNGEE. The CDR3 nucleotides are TGTGCCAGCAGCGCCATCGGGAGGACAGATACGCAGTATTTT. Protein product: CASSAIGRTDTQYF.

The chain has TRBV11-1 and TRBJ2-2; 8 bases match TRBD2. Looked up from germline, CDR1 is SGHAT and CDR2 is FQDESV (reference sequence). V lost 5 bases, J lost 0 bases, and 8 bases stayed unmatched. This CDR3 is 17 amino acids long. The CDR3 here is CASSPGLVQANTGELFF. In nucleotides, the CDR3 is TGTGCCAGCAGCCCGGGACTAGTTCAAGCGAACACCGGGGAGCTGTTTTTT.

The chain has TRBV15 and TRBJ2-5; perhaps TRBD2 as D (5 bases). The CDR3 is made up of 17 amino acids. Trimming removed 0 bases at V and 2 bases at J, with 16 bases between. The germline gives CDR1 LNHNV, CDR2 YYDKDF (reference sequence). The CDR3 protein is CATSRDTAPGGQETQYF. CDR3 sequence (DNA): TGTGCCACCAGCAGAGATACGGCCCCAGGAGGACAAGAGACCCAGTACTTC. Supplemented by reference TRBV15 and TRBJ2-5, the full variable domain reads DAMVIQNPRYQVTQFGKPVTLSCSQTLNHNVMYWYQQKSSQAPKLLFHYYDKDFNNEADTPDNFQSRRPNTSFCFLDIRSPGLGDTAMYLCATSRDTAPGGQETQYFGPGTRLLVL.

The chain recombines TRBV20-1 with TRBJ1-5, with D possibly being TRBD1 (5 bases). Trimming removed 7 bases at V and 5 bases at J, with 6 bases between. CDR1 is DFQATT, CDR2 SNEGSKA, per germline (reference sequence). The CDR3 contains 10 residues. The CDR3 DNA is TGCAGTGGGGACGATCAGCCCCAGCATTTT. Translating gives CSGDDQPQHF.